This T cell receptor (beta chain) was sequenced during a study of cytomegalovirus exposure and HLA in healthy donors. Findings of the study overall: A later analysis reported that several of the most significant clusters appeared to be linked to common viral pathogens, among them Epstein-Barr virus. In a later analysis, TCR beta V- and J-gene trimming was associated with a missense DCLRE1C variant.

This clone showed up just once. Antigen specificity is unknown. Amplification used 60 Vbeta primers and 13 Jbeta primers. The repertoire was sequenced with immunoSEQ multiplex PCR; TCRdb's copy has only in-frame clones and lacks some. Here the sample spans some 150,000 clones, 80% being singletons. The sequencing input was PBMCs. The TCR comes from a woman between 50 and 59 years old in good health and CMV-seronegative.

Here the CDR3 DNA reads TGTGCCAGCAGTGAACGGCAGGGGGTCATCTATGGCTACACCTTC. Amino acid sequence: CASSERQGVIYGYTF. V and J are TRBV2 and TRBJ1-2; 7 nucleotides align to TRBD1. CDR1 SNHLY and CDR2 FYNNEI come from the germline V gene. Trimming at V came to 2 bases and at J to 4 bases, leaving 7 bases not matched to a gene. The CDR3 has 15 amino acids.